This TCR beta chain emerged from a study of technical replicates of blood from a handful of donors. V shed 1 base, J shed 10 bases, and the junction held 12 bases outside the gene matches. CDR1 is MGHRA, CDR2 YSYEKL, per germline. This CDR3 region has 15 residues. Some clones are missing from TCRdb's copy, which holds only in-frame ones; the method was immunoSEQ multiplex PCR. The table has about 89,000 clones, just under 95% seen once; the top ten hold roughly 0.24%. This clonotype originated in a human donor in good health. Sequences were obtained from T cells isolated from PBMCs. J is TRBJ1-1 and V is TRBV4-1, with TRBD1 matching 7 bases. CDR3 residues: CASSQAWDSRLTAFF. The CDR3 coding sequence is TGCGCCAGCAGCCAAGCCTGGGACAGCCGGCTCACAGCTTTCTTT.